These 25 T cell receptor beta chains came from one sample sequenced in a study of beta chain features in type 1 diabetes. Study outcomes and limitations: There was a moderate but significant shortening of TCRB CDR3s in all four CD4+ subsets of Type 1 diabetes patients.

Antigen specificity for these receptors is unknown. The entirety of the isolated RNA underwent reverse transcription, so expressed TCRB transcripts were sequenced. Profiling relied on immunoSEQ multiplex PCR, and the TCRdb table lists in-frame clones only, not all of them. The repertoire holds a few hundred thousand clones, with over 9.5% as singletons. The sequenced sample consisted of naive CD4+ T cells from blood. Receptor source: a woman aged 18-30 years with type 1 diabetes.

The sample holds a few counts of this clone. The chain uses TRBV18 and TRBJ2-1, with TRBD1 as a possible D gene (5 bases). The germline V gene has CDR1 KGHSH and CDR2 LQKENI. The CDR3 is made up of 14 amino acids. The V gene lost 0 bases and the J gene lost 7 bases, with 10 bases spanning the gap. Written as DNA, the CDR3 is TGTGCCAGCTCACCACCGCAAGGGGTGAATGAGCAGTTCTTC. Residues: CASSPPQGVNEQFF. The full variable domain, its missing parts supplied by reference TRBV18 and TRBJ2-1, is NAGVMQNPRHLVRRRGQEARLRCSPMKGHSHVYWYRQLPEEGLKFMVYLQKENIIDESGMPKERFSAEFPKEGPSILRIQQVVRGDSAAYFCASSPPQGVNEQFFGPGTRLTVL.

This chain joins TRBV4-1 and TRBJ2-7; 7 bases fit TRBD2. The CDR3 extends over 14 amino acids. J lost 3 bases, V lost 5 bases, and 7 bases had no gene match. CDR1 MGHRA and CDR2 YSYEKL come from the germline V gene. This chain's CDR3 is CASSSPAGVYEQYF. The DNA of the CDR3 is TGCGCCAGCAGCTCCCCCGCGGGGGTCTACGAGCAGTACTTC.

The V gene is TRBV5-4, the J gene TRBJ2-6; tentatively, D is TRBD1 (5 bases). V was clipped by 9 bases and J by 1 base, with 11 bases between them. Germline V CDR1 and CDR2: SGHNT, YYREEE (reference sequence). The CDR3 loop spans 14 amino acids. The CDR3 DNA reads as TGTGCCATGCAAACAGGTTCTGGGGCCAACGTCCTGACTTTC. Protein product: CAMQTGSGANVLTF.

This clone was observed a handful of times. The rearrangement links TRBV2 to TRBJ2-5; the D gene is possibly TRBD2 (6 bases). V was pared by 6 bases and J by 5 bases, with 13 bases between. Germline CDR1 reads SNHLY; CDR2 reads FYNNEI. This CDR3 has 13 residues. The CDR3 is CASRLAREETQYF. CDR3 nucleotides: TGTGCCAGCAGACTAGCAAGGGAGGAGACCCAGTACTTC.

A few counts support this clone. Other nucleotide sequences in the sample specify the same CDR3. This chain joins TRBV27 and TRBJ2-5, with D possibly matching TRBD2 (6 bases). Germline values: CDR1 MNHEY, CDR2 SMNVEV (reference sequence). The CDR3 is 12 residues long. V was trimmed by 5 bases and J by 4 bases, leaving 8 bases between them. CDR3 loop: CASSQGGETQYF. CDR3 coding DNA: TGTGCCAGCAGTCAGGGAGGAGAGACCCAGTACTTC.

There are a few counts of this clone. The chain links TRBV15 to TRBJ2-7; TRBD2 agrees at 10 bases. After removal of 6 bases from V and 3 bases from J, the junction contained 8 bases not matched to a gene. The CDR3 contains 15 residues. Germline V lookup: CDR1 LNHNV, CDR2 YYDKDF (reference sequence). CDR3 nucleotide sequence: TGTGCCACCAGACTCGGGGTAGCGGGAGGCTACGAGCAGTACTTC. The encoded protein is CATRLGVAGGYEQYF.

The V call is TRBV7-9, the J call TRBJ2-7, with no clear D. This CDR3 is 11 amino acids long. The germline V gene has CDR1 SEHNR and CDR2 FQNEAQ (reference sequence). V lost 5 bases to trimming and J lost 6 bases, with 8 bases between them. In nucleotides, the CDR3 is TGTGCCAGCAGCCCATTTGTCGAGCAGTACTTC. Residues: CASSPFVEQYF.

The V call is TRBV10-3, the J call TRBJ2-7; possible D gene TRBD2, 6 bases. In germline, CDR1 is ENHRY, CDR2 SYGVKD. The V and J ends lost 4 bases and 3 bases respectively, with 16 bases between them. This CDR3 spans 15 amino acids. In DNA form, the CDR3 reads TGTGCCATCAGTGGATCCGGGACTTCCAACTACGAGCAGTACTTC. It encodes CAISGSGTSNYEQYF.

The V gene is TRBV18, the J gene TRBJ2-7; 13 bases map to TRBD2. V was clipped by 6 bases and J by 3 bases; unmatched bases: 5. The CDR3 runs to 15 residues. CDR1 and CDR2 from the germline V gene are KGHSH and LQKENI. The DNA of the CDR3 is TGTGCCAGCTCCCCGGGACTAGCGGGGAACTACGAGCAGTACTTC. Its protein is CASSPGLAGNYEQYF.

This clone was seen a few times. This rearrangement joins TRBV21-1 to TRBJ1-1; TRBD1 is the table's D call and was not checked against the DNA. TRBV21-1 is flagged as a pseudogene. The length of the CDR3 is 17 residues. CDR3 bases: TGTGCCAGCCTTTCCTCCGGGACAGCGCCGATGAACACTGAAGCTTTCTTT. This codes for CASLSSGTAPMNTEAFF.

The genes are TRBV12-5 and TRBJ2-5, with D uncertain. The CDR3 loop spans 15 amino acids. V lost 0 bases to trimming and J lost 5 bases, with 13 bases between them. Per germline, CDR1 LGHNT and CDR2 FRNRAP. CDR3 in amino acids: CASGLVPYSYETQYF. The DNA for the CDR3 is TGTGCTAGTGGTTTGGTGCCCTACAGCTATGAGACCCAGTACTTC.

This clone was seen a few times. In DNA form, the CDR3 reads TGTGCCAGCAGCTTGCTAGGTGGTGGCTACACCTTC. This encodes CASSLLGGGYTF. The V gene is TRBV7-9, the J gene TRBJ1-2; D unclear. Germline values: CDR1 SEHNR, CDR2 FQNEAQ (reference sequence). Between the trimmed V and J ends, which lost 3 bases and 7 bases, there was a span of 9 bases. CDR3 size: 12 residues.

This clone was seen a few times. The chain joins TRBV11-2 to TRBJ2-3, with TRBD2 matching over 7 bases. Germline-derived CDR1 and CDR2 are SGHAT and FQNNGV. V lost 6 bases and J lost 1; bases outside the gene matches: 7. This CDR3 is built from 15 residues. CDR3 bases: TGTGCCAGCAGTCGGGGAGGGAAAGGCACAGATACGCAGTATTTT. Translated, it gives CASSRGGKGTDTQYF.

The table lists this clone with a few counts. The chain employs TRBV28 and TRBJ2-7, with TRBD1 matching 8 bases. Germline CDR1 reads MDHEN; CDR2 reads SYDVKM. V shed 6 bases and J 2 bases; nucleotides not matched to a gene: 6. This CDR3 contains 14 residues. The CDR3 loop reads CASSPGGPTYEQYF. CDR3 nucleotides: TGTGCCAGCAGCCCAGGGGGCCCGACCTACGAGCAGTACTTC.

This clone has just a few counts. Written as DNA, the CDR3 is TGCGCCAGCAGCCAAGGGAGTTTGGGAGGCCAAGAGACCCAGTACTTC. Its translation: CASSQGSLGGQETQYF. This chain links TRBV4-1 with TRBJ2-5, with D possibly being TRBD2 (6 bases). Trimming removed 1 base at V and 1 base at J, with 13 bases between. Germline CDR1 reads MGHRA; CDR2 reads YSYEKL. The CDR3 extends over 16 amino acids.

V gene TRBV4-1 combines with J gene TRBJ2-4; D perhaps matches TRBD2 (6 bases). The germline CDR1 and CDR2 sequences are MGHRA and YSYEKL. This CDR3 has 15 amino acids. V lost 1 base and J lost 14, with 21 bases in between. CDR3 region: CASSQVLLPGLPEYF. The CDR3 DNA reads TGCGCCAGCAGCCAAGTACTCTTACCGGGACTTCCGGAGTACTTC.

The sample holds a few counts of this clone. J is TRBJ2-5 and V is TRBV4-3; 10 bases are shared with TRBD1. With 2 bases clipped from V and 11 bases from J, the junction kept 8 bases outside the gene matches. Germline assignment: CDR1 LGHNA and CDR2 YSLEER. The CDR3 spans 14 residues. As DNA, the CDR3 is TGCGCCAGCAGCCAACTCGGGGACAGGGGAATTCAGTACTTC. Its protein product is CASSQLGDRGIQYF.

This clone came up a few times. The gene calls are TRBV29-1 and TRBJ2-5, with 12 bases fitting TRBD1. Looked up from germline, CDR1 is SQVTM and CDR2 is ANQGSEA. J lost 5 bases, V lost 7 bases, and 14 bases had no gene match. The CDR3 loop spans 16 amino acids. The CDR3, as DNA: TGCAGCGCCGAGCAACCGGGACAGGGGGCTGGGGAGACCCAGTACTTC. This codes for CSAEQPGQGAGETQYF.

The chain is built from TRBV5-1 and TRBJ1-5; no reliable D call. This CDR3 has 13 residues. CDR1 and CDR2 from the germline V gene are SGHRS and YFSETQ. The V and J ends lost 1 base and 4 bases respectively, with 6 bases between them. CDR3 loop: CASSLQTNQPQHF. The CDR3 DNA follows: TGCGCCAGCAGCTTGCAGACTAATCAGCCCCAGCATTTT.

In this sample, this clone turned up a few times. This chain connects TRBV30 to TRBJ1-1; D gene ambiguous. V lost 0 bases to trimming and J lost 7 bases, with 9 bases between them. CDR1 is GTSNPN and CDR2 is SVGIG in the germline V gene (reference sequence). This CDR3 is 12 amino acids long. The CDR3 DNA sequence: TGTGCCTGGAGTGTAAGGAGAGATGAAGCTTTCTTT. Encoded protein: CAWSVRRDEAFF.

The chain joins TRBV18 to TRBJ1-1; D unclear. The V and J ends lost 6 bases and 4 bases respectively, with 9 bases between them. The CDR3 length is 12 residues. Germline V gives CDR1 KGHSH, CDR2 LQKENI. The DNA for the CDR3 is TGTGCCAGCTCGCCAGACACCACTGAAGCTTTCTTT. It is translated as CASSPDTTEAFF.

The rearrangement uses TRBV19 and TRBJ2-7; D uncertain. This CDR3 contains 11 residues. Trimming pared 3 bases from V and 6 bases from J, leaving 6 bases between. Germline values: CDR1 LNHDA, CDR2 SQIVND (reference sequence). CDR3 DNA sequence: TGTGCCAGTAGTATTCCCCTCGAGCAGTACTTC. It encodes CASSIPLEQYF.

The rearrangement joins TRBV2 to TRBJ2-7; perhaps TRBD1 as D (5 bases). The CDR3 extends over 14 amino acids. The germline V gene has CDR1 SNHLY and CDR2 FYNNEI. Trimming removed 7 bases at V and 0 bases at J, with 13 bases between. CDR3 DNA sequence: TGTGCCAGCACCCCCAGGGTCCTCTCCTACGAGCAGTACTTC. This translates into CASTPRVLSYEQYF.

This clone turned up a few times. The genes are TRBV7-3 and TRBJ2-3; 10 bases agree with TRBD2. Losses at the gene ends were 6 bases for V and 5 bases for J; bases not matched to a gene: 14. This CDR3 comprises 17 residues. Germline values: CDR1 SGHTA, CDR2 FQGTGA. CDR3: CASSPRTSGSGGDTQYF. The DNA for the CDR3 is TGTGCCAGCAGTCCTCGGACTAGCGGTAGCGGTGGAGATACGCAGTATTTT.

The rearrangement uses TRBV4-3 and TRBJ1-4; D gene uncertain. Germline CDR1 reads LGHNA; CDR2 reads YSLEER. V lost 1 base and J 6 bases, leaving 9 bases between the germline ends. This CDR3 has 14 residues. The CDR3 nucleotides are TGCGCCAGCAGCCAAGCGAGTTACGATGAAAAACTGTTTTTT. Protein product: CASSQASYDEKLFF.